These T cell receptor beta chains were read from a single sample in a study of post-analysis software for immune sequencing data. TCRdb used MiXCR to reprocess the PCR reads, holding one entry per CDR3 protein. In the table there are 600,000 to 750,000 distinct CDR3 sequences, 55% to 60% of which are singletons. Sequencing was done on a sample of blood. The receptor source for this set is a girl aged 2-10 years with multiple sclerosis. CDR3s include the opening cysteine and the closing phenylalanine or tryptophan. D genes are given only for firm matches. The listing skips clone size in some rows; elsewhere it reads once, few, many or a size class.

>TRBJ2-3|TRBV5-1|NA|TRBD2
CASSLRRTAGERTDTQYF
TGCGCCAGCAGCTTACGTCGCACGGCGGGAGAGCGCACAGATACGCAGTATTTT
>TRBJ2-3|TRBV5-5|NA|NA
CASSLAPKGDTQYF
TGTGCCAGCAGCTTGGCCCCCAAAGGAGATACGCAGTATTTT
>TRBJ2-3|TRBV7-9|NA|TRBD2
CASRSSGLTDTQYF
TGTGCCAGCCGATCTAGCGGACTCACAGATACGCAGTATTTT
>TRBJ2-7|TRBV6-2/TRBV6-3|few|NA
CASTYVGLSYEQYF
TGTGCCAGCACGTACGTTGGGCTATCCTACGAGCAGTACTTC
>TRBJ2-3|TRBV5-6|NA|NA
CASSFAGGITDTQYF
TGTGCCAGCAGCTTCGCCGGGGGAATCACAGATACGCAGTATTTT
>TRBJ1-1|TRBV24-1|NA|NA
CATSDLQRANTEAFF
TGTGCCACCAGTGATTTGCAACGGGCGAACACTGAAGCTTTCTTT
>TRBJ2-7|TRBV20-1|few|TRBD2
CSAGRPTSGSYEQYF
TGCAGTGCTGGCCGACCAACTAGCGGCTCCTACGAGCAGTACTTC
>TRBJ2-7|TRBV7-3|few|TRBD1
CASSRMTGSEQYF
TGTGCCAGCAGCCGAATGACAGGGTCCGAGCAGTACTTC
>TRBJ2-3|TRBV7-8|NA|TRBD2
CASSLATSGGGDTQYF
TGTGCCAGCAGCTTAGCGACTAGCGGGGGAGGGGATACGCAGTATTTT
>TRBJ2-1|TRBV6-5|few|NA
CASSRGYGGHNEQFF
TGTGCCAGCAGCCGCGGCTATGGGGGCCACAATGAGCAGTTCTTC
>TRBJ2-7|TRBV3-1|NA|TRBD2
CASSHGLAGDLYEQYF
TGTGCCAGCAGTCACGGACTAGCGGGCGACCTTTACGAGCAGTACTTC
>TRBJ2-3|TRBV29-1|NA|TRBD1
CSVEGESGQSTDTQYF
TGCAGCGTTGAAGGAGAATCGGGACAGTCCACAGATACGCAGTATTTT
>TRBJ2-7|TRBV5-6|NA|TRBD1
CASSAGTGNYEQYF
TGTGCCAGCAGCGCCGGGACAGGCAACTACGAGCAGTACTTC
>TRBJ2-3|TRBV5-5|NA|NA
CASSLEEVTDTQYF
TGTGCCAGCAGCTTGGAGGAGGTGACAGATACGCAGTATTTT
>TRBJ2-4|TRBV12-3/TRBV12-4|NA|TRBD1
CASSFRDRGYPGEQYF
TGTGCCAGCAGTTTCCGGGACAGGGGGTACCCGGGGGAGCAGTACTTC
>TRBJ2-1|TRBV5-1|once|NA
CASSLAASGSYNEQFF
TGCGCCAGCAGCTTGGCCGCTAGTGGCTCCTACAATGAGCAGTTCTTC
>TRBJ2-1|TRBV7-9|NA|NA
CASSQGLDGKQFF
TGTGCCAGCAGCCAGGGACTTGACGGGAAGCAGTTCTTC
>TRBJ1-2|TRBV6-5|NA|TRBD1
CASSRDRDSPYGYTF
TGTGCCAGCAGTCGAGACAGGGACTCACCCTATGGCTACACCTTC
>TRBJ2-2|TRBV3-1|NA|NA
CASTQQVGTGELFF
TGTGCCAGCACCCAGCAGGTTGGGACCGGGGAGCTGTTTTTT
>TRBJ1-1|TRBV5-1|few|NA
CASSSDANTEAFF
TGCGCCAGCAGCTCCGACGCTAACACTGAAGCTTTCTTT
>TRBJ2-3|TRBV20-1|few|TRBD1
CSAQNTQGAEVDTQYF
TGCAGTGCGCAGAATACACAGGGGGCAGAGGTAGATACGCAGTATTTT
>TRBJ2-3|TRBV7-2|NA|NA
CASSLELEVTDTQYF
TGTGCCAGCAGCTTAGAACTAGAAGTCACAGATACGCAGTATTTT
>TRBJ1-2|TRBV12-3/TRBV12-4|many|NA
CASSPYAYGYTF
TGTGCCAGCAGTCCGTACGCCTATGGCTACACCTTC
>TRBJ2-7|TRBV6-1|NA|TRBD1
CASSVTGLDYEQYF
TGTGCCAGCAGTGTGACAGGGTTGGACTACGAGCAGTACTTC
>TRBJ2-1|TRBV6-4|NA|NA
CASSDGAGKDEQFF
TGTGCCAGCAGTGACGGCGCAGGGAAGGATGAGCAGTTCTTC
>TRBJ2-5|TRBV7-9|NA|NA
CASRGTETQYF
TGTGCCAGCCGGGGTACGGAGACCCAGTACTTC
>TRBJ2-7|TRBV6-5|NA|TRBD2
CASSYEAGDFSSYEQYF
TGTGCCAGCAGTTACGAGGCGGGGGATTTTAGCTCCTACGAGCAGTACTTC
>TRBJ2-3|TRBV7-2|NA|TRBD2
CASSFSSGGARPNTQYF
TGTGCCAGCAGCTTTTCTAGCGGGGGGGCGAGACCCAATACGCAGTATTTT
>TRBJ2-7|TRBV28|NA|NA
CASSSFRSYEQYF
TGTGCCAGCAGTTCATTCAGGTCCTACGAGCAGTACTTC
>TRBJ2-3|TRBV9|once|NA
CASSVVPPGLRADTQYF
TGTGCCAGCAGCGTAGTCCCCCCCGGACTACGCGCAGATACGCAGTATTTT
>TRBJ2-7|TRBV7-6|few|TRBD2
CASSPGTSGRAEYF
TGTGCCAGCAGCCCCGGGACTAGCGGGAGGGCCGAGTACTTC
>TRBJ2-3|TRBV9|few|TRBD2
CASSPPAGGGTDTQYF
TGTGCCAGCTCACCACCAGCGGGAGGCGGCACAGATACGCAGTATTTT
>TRBJ1-2|TRBV9|NA|NA
CASSVKNYGYTF
TGTGCCAGCAGCGTAAAGAACTATGGCTACACCTTC
>TRBJ2-7|TRBV20-1|NA|TRBD2
CSALRGGLASEQYF
TGCAGTGCCCTTCGAGGCGGACTAGCCAGCGAGCAGTACTTC
>TRBJ2-6|TRBV7-2|NA|TRBD2
CASSLASGGTSGANVLTF
TGTGCCAGCAGCTTAGCTAGCGGGGGGACTTCTGGGGCCAACGTCCTGACTTTC
>TRBJ1-2|TRBV6-4|NA|NA
CAGSDGPGVDGYTF
TGTGCCGGCAGTGACGGTCCAGGGGTCGATGGCTACACCTTC
>TRBJ2-4|TRBV19|NA|NA
CASSMVWGADIQYF
TGTGCCAGTAGTATGGTATGGGGCGCGGACATTCAGTACTTC
>TRBJ2-7|TRBV12-3/TRBV12-4|NA|NA
CASSLAGESYEQYF
TGTGCCAGCAGTTTGGCAGGGGAGTCCTACGAGCAGTACTTC
>TRBJ2-5|TRBV20-1|NA|NA
CSASKGSAQDTQYF
TGCAGTGCTAGTAAGGGGTCGGCTCAAGACACCCAGTACTTC
>TRBJ2-1|TRBV10-3|NA|TRBD2
CAISSGLANEQFF
TGTGCCATCAGTTCTGGACTAGCGAACGAGCAGTTCTTC
>TRBJ2-7|TRBV6-1|NA|TRBD2
CASSAAGGGSYEQYF
TGTGCCAGCTCCGCCGCGGGCGGGGGGTCTTACGAGCAGTACTTC
>TRBJ1-4|TRBV10-3|NA|NA
CAIKGEGTNEKLFF
TGTGCCATCAAGGGGGAAGGCACTAATGAAAAACTGTTTTTT
>TRBJ2-2|TRBV25-1|few|TRBD2
CASSALAGTNTGELFF
TGTGCCAGCAGTGCCTTAGCGGGGACGAACACCGGGGAGCTGTTTTTT
>TRBJ2-7|TRBV27|NA|TRBD1
CASHPTGVYEQYF
TGTGCCAGCCACCCGACAGGGGTGTACGAGCAGTACTTC
>TRBJ2-7|TRBV6-2/TRBV6-3|NA|TRBD2
CASSYSSGGAPQYF
TGTGCCAGCAGTTACTCTAGCGGGGGGGCCCCGCAGTACTTC
>TRBJ1-5|TRBV10-3|once|NA
CAISESSGDQPQHF
TGTGCCATCAGTGAGTCGTCGGGGGATCAGCCCCAGCATTTT
>TRBJ2-7|TRBV20-1|NA|TRBD2
CSARPGREPYEQYF
TGCAGTGCTAGGCCCGGGAGGGAGCCCTACGAGCAGTACTTC
>TRBJ2-7|TRBV10-3|NA|NA
CAISESGLRESYEQYF
TGTGCCATCAGTGAGTCGGGACTGAGGGAATCCTACGAGCAGTACTTC
>TRBJ1-1|TRBV29-1|few|NA
CSVNGGATEAFF
TGCAGCGTTAATGGGGGCGCGACCGAAGCTTTCTTT
>TRBJ2-4|TRBV12-3/TRBV12-4|once|NA
CASSFAVETVAKNIQYF
TGTGCCAGCAGTTTCGCGGTAGAGACAGTAGCCAAAAACATTCAGTACTTC
>TRBJ2-7|TRBV15|few|NA
CATSRDNIYEQYF
TGTGCCACCAGCAGAGATAACATATACGAGCAGTACTTC
>TRBJ2-1|TRBV20-1|few|NA
CSARDPDTYNEQFF
TGCAGTGCTAGAGATCCGGACACCTACAATGAGCAGTTCTTC